These 14 T cell receptor beta chains originate from one sample sequenced in a study of breast tumors, draining lymph nodes, adjacent tissues. Breast cancer patients provided tissue from their axillary draining lymph nodes. In TCRdb, the multiplex PCR reads were re-called with MiXCR into one record per CDR3 protein. The sample shows 150,000 to 200,000 distinct CDR3 sequences, approximately 33% of them seen only once. Specimen: axillary lymph node tissue. These receptors were taken from a female donor with breast cancer. Some clones in this sample may be carry-over from other donors' samples.

The chain has TRBV7-9 and TRBJ2-2; TRBD1 agrees at 7 bases. The CDR3 totals 15 residues. The V segment lost 5 bases and the J segment 7 bases; nucleotides outside the gene matches: 10. Germline V gene lookup returns CDR1 SEHNR and CDR2 FQNEAQ (reference sequence). DNA of the CDR3: TGTGCCAGCAGCAAAGTAGGGGGCCAAGGCGGGGAGCTGTTTTTT. This codes for CASSKVGGQGGELFF.

This chain links TRBV6-2 or TRBV6-3 with TRBJ2-1; a weak D match, TRBD2 (7 bases). The V gene lost 2 bases and the J gene lost 7 bases, with 12 bases spanning the gap. Germline CDR1 is MNHEY and CDR2 is SVGEGT. The CDR3 loop spans 14 amino acids. CDR3 sequence: CASSYGGAGNEQFF. The CDR3 DNA sequence: TGTGCCAGCAGTTACGGGGGGGCAGGGAATGAGCAGTTCTTC.

This clonotype was counted at least ten times. The chain joins TRBV19 to TRBJ2-5, with TRBD2 matching 7 bases. Germline values: CDR1 LNHDA, CDR2 SQIVND (reference sequence). There are 15 residues in the CDR3. J lost 4 bases, V lost 6 bases, and 11 bases had no gene match. CDR3 nucleotides: TGTGCCAGTAGGGACCCCGGGGGGAGTCGAGAGACCCAGTACTTC. It translates to CASRDPGGSRETQYF.

About this clonotype: A much bigger clone sits one base away, suggesting this may be a read error. V and J are TRBV5-4 and TRBJ2-2; D call uncertain. V was clipped by 2 bases and J by 5 bases, with 10 bases between them. Germline lookup yields CDR1 SGHNT and CDR2 YYREEE (reference sequence). The CDR3 consists of 14 residues. The CDR3 reads CASSFGGPTGELFF. CDR3 DNA: TGTGCCAGCAGCTTCGGTGGGCCGACCGGGGAGCTGTTTTTT.

This clonotype was observed at least ten times. DNA for the CDR3: TGTGCCACCAGTGATTTGAGGGGAGACAATGAGCAGTTCTTC. Translation gives CATSDLRGDNEQFF. The chain carries TRBV24-1 and TRBJ2-1, with D perhaps given as TRBD1 or TRBD2 (5 bases each). Germline V gene data show CDR1 as KGHDR and CDR2 as SFDVKD. The CDR3 is 14 amino acids. V was clipped by 0 bases and J by 5 bases, with 7 bases between them.

This clonotype occurred many times. The chain has TRBV11-2 and TRBJ2-2, with TRBD2 as a possible D gene (6 bases). The CDR3 sequence is 17 residues long. Germline loops: CDR1 SGHAT, CDR2 FQNNGV. Trimming stripped 5 bases from V and 0 bases from J, with 16 bases between. The CDR3 nucleotides are TGTGCCAGCAGCCCCGGGGGATGGGAGGCGAACACCGGGGAGCTGTTTTTT. This translates into CASSPGGWEANTGELFF. The whole variable domain, remainder taken from reference TRBV11-2 and TRBJ2-2, is EAGVAQSPRYKIIEKRQSVAFWCNPISGHATLYWYQQILGQGPKLLIQFQNNGVVDDSQLPKDRFSAERLKGVDSTLKIQPAKLEDSAVYLCASSPGGWEANTGELFFGEGSRLTVL.

The chain couples TRBV20-1 to TRBJ2-3; possibly TRBD2 for D (6 bases). V lost 6 bases, J lost 4 bases, and 20 bases lay in between. CDR1 and CDR2 (germline): DFQATT, SNEGSKA (reference sequence). The CDR3 consists of 15 residues. In DNA form, the CDR3 reads TGCAGTGCCAGGGACTGGGCAAGGGGCGCAGATACGCAGTATTTT. This gives the protein CSARDWARGADTQYF.

This clonotype was recorded at least ten times. V and J are TRBV30 and TRBJ1-3, with unresolved D. V was shortened by 0 bases and J by 4 bases, with 13 bases between the two germline ends. Germline values: CDR1 GTSNPN, CDR2 SVGIG (reference sequence). The CDR3 totals 15 residues. The CDR3 nucleotides are TGTGCCTGGAGTGTTAGCCCGAGCTCGGGAAACACCATATATTTT. Its translation: CAWSVSPSSGNTIYF.

Ten or more counts support this clonotype. The V call is TRBV4-1, the J call TRBJ2-5; 9 nucleotides match TRBD2. The CDR3 runs to 17 residues. Unmatched junction bases numbered 10, after V lost 0 bases and J lost 5 bases. The germline gives CDR1 MGHRA, CDR2 YSYEKL. CDR3 sequence (DNA): TGCGCCAGCAGCCAAGATAGGGGCGGGGGGGCTTCCGAGACCCAGTACTTC. Protein product: CASSQDRGGGASETQYF.

A remark on this clonotype: A read error is possible here, since a much larger clone lies one base away. The rearrangement links TRBV27 to TRBJ1-2, with 7 bases lining up with TRBD1. The CDR3 has 14 amino acids. Germline values: CDR1 MNHEY, CDR2 SMNVEV (reference sequence). CDR3 DNA sequence: TGTACCAGCAGGGGGACACCTTACGACTATGGCTACACCTTC. The encoded protein is CTSRGTPYDYGYTF.

The gene calls are TRBV20-1 and TRBJ2-6; tentatively, D is TRBD1 (6 bases). CDR3 length: 20 amino acids. The ends were cut back, 4 bases at V and 2 bases at J, with 27 bases in the middle. Looked up from germline, CDR1 is DFQATT and CDR2 is SNEGSKA (reference sequence). CDR3 amino acids: CSAKTNSARGGRAGANVLTF. In DNA, the CDR3 is TGCAGTGCTAAGACTAATTCGGCTAGAGGGGGACGGGCTGGGGCCAACGTCCTGACTTTC.

In its sample, this clonotype was seen many times. This chain links TRBV10-2 with TRBJ2-3; possible D gene TRBD2, 5 bases. In germline, CDR1 is WSHSY, CDR2 SAAADI. V was trimmed by 4 bases and J by 1 base, leaving 9 bases between them. CDR3 size: 14 residues. The CDR3 DNA reads as TGCGCCAGCAGTGGGAGGCCAGGCACAGATACGCAGTATTTT. Residues: CASSGRPGTDTQYF.

This clonotype was found many times. The chain links TRBV20-1 to TRBJ1-1; 8 positions match TRBD1. The V segment lost 4 bases and the J segment 1 base; nucleotides outside the gene matches: 11. Germline V gives CDR1 DFQATT, CDR2 SNEGSKA (reference sequence). This CDR3 is 16 amino acids long. The CDR3 bases are TGCAGTGCTAAACCCCCTAGACAGGGGAGGAACACTGAAGCTTTCTTT. Its translation is CSAKPPRQGRNTEAFF.

This rearrangement joins TRBV11-3 to TRBJ2-1; unclear D gene. CDR1 and CDR2 from the germline V gene are SGHNT and YENEEA. This CDR3 is built from 15 residues. The ends were cut back, 2 bases at V and 6 bases at J, with 14 bases in the middle. The CDR3 region has the DNA TGTGCCAGCAGCTTAAGATCGACCGCCATCAATGAGCAGTTCTTC. Translation: CASSLRSTAINEQFF.